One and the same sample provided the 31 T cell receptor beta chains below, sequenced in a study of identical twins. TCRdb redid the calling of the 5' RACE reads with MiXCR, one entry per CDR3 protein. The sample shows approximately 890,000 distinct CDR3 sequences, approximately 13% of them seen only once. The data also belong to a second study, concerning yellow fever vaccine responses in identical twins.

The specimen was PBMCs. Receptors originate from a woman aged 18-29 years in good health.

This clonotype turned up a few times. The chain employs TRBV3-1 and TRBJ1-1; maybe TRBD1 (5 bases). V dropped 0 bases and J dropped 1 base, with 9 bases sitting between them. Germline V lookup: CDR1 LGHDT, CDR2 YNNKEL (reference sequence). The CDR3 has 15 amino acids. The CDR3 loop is CASSQDPGENTEAFF. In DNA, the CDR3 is TGTGCCAGCAGCCAAGATCCGGGGGAGAACACTGAAGCTTTCTTT. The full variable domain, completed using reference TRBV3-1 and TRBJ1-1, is DTAVSQTPKYLVTQMGNDKSIKCEQNLGHDTMYWYKQDSKKFLKIMFSYNNKELIINETVPNRFSPKSPDKAHLNLHINSLELGDSAVYFCASSQDPGENTEAFFGQGTRLTVV.

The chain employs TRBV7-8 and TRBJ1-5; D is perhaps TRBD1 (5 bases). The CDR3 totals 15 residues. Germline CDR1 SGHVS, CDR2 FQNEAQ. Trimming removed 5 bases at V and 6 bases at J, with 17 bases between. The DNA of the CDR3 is TGTGCCAGCAGCCGGGGCAGGGAGGTTAGTCAGCCCCAGCATTTT. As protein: CASSRGREVSQPQHF. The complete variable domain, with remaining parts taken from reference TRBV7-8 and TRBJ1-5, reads GAGVSQSPRYKVAKRGQDVALRCDPISGHVSLFWYQQALGQGPEFLTYFQNEAQLDKSGLPSDRFFAERPEGSVSTLKIQRTQQEDSAVYLCASSRGREVSQPQHFGDGTRLSIL.

The CDR3 region is CASSPPGGSNTQYF. CDR3 sequence (DNA): TGTGCCAGCAGCCCCCCCGGCGGGAGCAATACGCAGTATTTT. V usage is TRBV7-3 and J usage is TRBJ2-3; 7 bases match TRBD2. Germline CDR1 is SGHTA and CDR2 is FQGTGA. This CDR3 comprises 14 residues. V shed 5 bases, J shed 7 bases, and the junction held 9 bases outside the gene matches.

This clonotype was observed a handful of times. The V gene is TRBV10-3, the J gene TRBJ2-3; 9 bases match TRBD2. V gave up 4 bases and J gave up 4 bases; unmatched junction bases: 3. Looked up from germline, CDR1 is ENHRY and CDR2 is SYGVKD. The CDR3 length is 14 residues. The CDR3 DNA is TGTGCCATCAGTGTAACTAGCGGGCCAGATACGCAGTATTTT. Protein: CAISVTSGPDTQYF.

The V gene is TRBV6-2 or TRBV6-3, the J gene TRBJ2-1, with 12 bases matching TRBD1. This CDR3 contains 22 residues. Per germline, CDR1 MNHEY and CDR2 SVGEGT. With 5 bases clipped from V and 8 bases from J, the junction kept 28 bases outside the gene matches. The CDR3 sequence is CASSRRIAGQGARAGGPYEQFF. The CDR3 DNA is TGTGCCAGCAGTCGTAGAATTGCGGGACAGGGGGCGAGAGCGGGAGGGCCCTATGAGCAGTTCTTC.

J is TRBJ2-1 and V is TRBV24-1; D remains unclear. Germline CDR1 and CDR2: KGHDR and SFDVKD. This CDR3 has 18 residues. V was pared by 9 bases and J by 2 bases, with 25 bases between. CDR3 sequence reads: CATGKSSRAGGTYNEQFF. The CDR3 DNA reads TGTGCCACCGGGAAGTCTTCTAGGGCCGGTGGGACCTACAATGAGCAGTTCTTC.

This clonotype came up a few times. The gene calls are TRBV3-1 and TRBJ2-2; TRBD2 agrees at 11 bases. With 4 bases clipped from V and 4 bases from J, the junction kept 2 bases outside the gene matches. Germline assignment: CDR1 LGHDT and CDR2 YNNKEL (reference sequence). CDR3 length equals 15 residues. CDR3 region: CASSLTSGTTGELFF. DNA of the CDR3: TGTGCCAGCAGCCTGACTAGCGGGACCACCGGGGAGCTGTTTTTT.

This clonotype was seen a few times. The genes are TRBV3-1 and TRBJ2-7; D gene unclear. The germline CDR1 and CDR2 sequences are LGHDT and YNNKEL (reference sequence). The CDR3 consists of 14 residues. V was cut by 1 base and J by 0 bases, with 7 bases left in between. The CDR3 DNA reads TGTGCCAGCAGCCAAGCGCCTAGCTCCTACGAGCAGTACTTC. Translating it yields CASSQAPSSYEQYF.

The CDR3 here is CASSTTWGGSSGNTIYF. The CDR3 DNA reads TGTGCCAGTAGTACGACTTGGGGAGGGAGCTCTGGAAACACCATATATTTT. The chain joins TRBV19 to TRBJ1-3; D gene unclear. The germline gives CDR1 LNHDA, CDR2 SQIVND (reference sequence). The CDR3 sequence is 17 residues long. Trimming removed 4 bases at V and 0 bases at J, with 16 bases between.

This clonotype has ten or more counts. The CDR3 DNA sequence: TGCAGCGTTCAGGGGAGGCTGAACACTGAAGCTTTCTTT. Its protein product is CSVQGRLNTEAFF. The V gene is TRBV29-1, the J gene TRBJ1-1; tentatively, D is TRBD1 (6 bases). Between the trimmed V and J ends, which lost 5 bases and 0 bases, there was a span of 10 bases. Germline CDR1 reads SQVTM; CDR2 reads ANQGSEA. The CDR3 has 13 amino acids.

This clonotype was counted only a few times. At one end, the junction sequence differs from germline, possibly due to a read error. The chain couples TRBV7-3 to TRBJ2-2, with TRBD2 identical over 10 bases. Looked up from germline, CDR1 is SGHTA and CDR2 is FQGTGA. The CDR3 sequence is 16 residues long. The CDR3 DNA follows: TGTGCCAGCAGCCTCGCTAGCGGGGGTAACACCGGGGAGGTGTTTTTT. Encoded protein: CASSLASGGNTGEVFF.

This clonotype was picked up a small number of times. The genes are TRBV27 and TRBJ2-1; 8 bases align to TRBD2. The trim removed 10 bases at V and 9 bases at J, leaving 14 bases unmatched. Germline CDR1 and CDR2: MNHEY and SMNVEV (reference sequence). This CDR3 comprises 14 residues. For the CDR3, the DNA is TGTGCCACCAACCGAATAGCGGGAATGGGTGAGCAGTTCTTC. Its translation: CATNRIAGMGEQFF.

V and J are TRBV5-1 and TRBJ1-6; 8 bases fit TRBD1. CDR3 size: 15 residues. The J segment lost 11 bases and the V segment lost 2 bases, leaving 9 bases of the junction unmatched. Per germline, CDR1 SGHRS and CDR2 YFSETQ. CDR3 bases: TGCGCCAGCAGCTTAGTGACAGGGGATGGCACACCCCTCCACTTT. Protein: CASSLVTGDGTPLHF.

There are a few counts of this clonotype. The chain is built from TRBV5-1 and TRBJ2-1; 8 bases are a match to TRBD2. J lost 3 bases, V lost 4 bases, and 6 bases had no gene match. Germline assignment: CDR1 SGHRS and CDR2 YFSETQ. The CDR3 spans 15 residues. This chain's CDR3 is CASSPSTSGYNEQFF. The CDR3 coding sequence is TGCGCCAGCAGCCCGAGCACTAGCGGCTACAATGAGCAGTTCTTC.

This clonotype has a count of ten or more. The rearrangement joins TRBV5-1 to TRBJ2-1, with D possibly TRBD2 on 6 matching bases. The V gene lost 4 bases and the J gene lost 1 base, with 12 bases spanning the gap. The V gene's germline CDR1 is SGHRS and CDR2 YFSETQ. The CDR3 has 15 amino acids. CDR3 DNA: TGCGCCAGCAGCCCCTCGGGAGAATCCTACAATGAGCAGTTCTTC. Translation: CASSPSGESYNEQFF.

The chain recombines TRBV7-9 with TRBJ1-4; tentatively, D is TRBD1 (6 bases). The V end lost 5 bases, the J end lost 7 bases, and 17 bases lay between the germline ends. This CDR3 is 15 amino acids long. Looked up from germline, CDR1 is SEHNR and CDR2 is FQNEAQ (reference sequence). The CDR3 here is CASSQPPTGSEKLFF. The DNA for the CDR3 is TGTGCCAGCAGCCAACCTCCTACAGGGTCTGAAAAACTGTTTTTT.

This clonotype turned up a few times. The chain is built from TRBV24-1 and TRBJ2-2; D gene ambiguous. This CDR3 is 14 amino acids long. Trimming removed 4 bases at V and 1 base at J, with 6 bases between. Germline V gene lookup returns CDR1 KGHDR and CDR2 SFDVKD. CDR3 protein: CATSERKNTGELFF. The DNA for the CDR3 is TGTGCCACCAGTGAGCGCAAGAACACCGGGGAGCTGTTTTTT.

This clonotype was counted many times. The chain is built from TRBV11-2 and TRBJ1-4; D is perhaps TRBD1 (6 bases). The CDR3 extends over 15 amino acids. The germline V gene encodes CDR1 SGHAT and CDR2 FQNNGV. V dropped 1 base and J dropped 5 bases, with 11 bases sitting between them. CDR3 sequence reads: CASSLVGGQNEKLFF. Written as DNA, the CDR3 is TGTGCCAGCAGCTTAGTGGGGGGGCAGAATGAAAAACTGTTTTTT.

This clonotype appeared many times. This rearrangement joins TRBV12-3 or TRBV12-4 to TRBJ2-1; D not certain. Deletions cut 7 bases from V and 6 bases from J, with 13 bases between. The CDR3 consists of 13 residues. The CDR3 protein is CASILKPSNEQFF. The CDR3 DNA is TGTGCCAGCATCCTTAAACCCTCCAATGAGCAGTTCTTC.

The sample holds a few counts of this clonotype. CDR3 in amino acids: CASSHPGGAYQPQHF. The CDR3 bases are TGTGCCAGCAGCCACCCAGGGGGGGCCTATCAGCCCCAGCATTTT. This chain joins TRBV4-2 and TRBJ1-5, with 7 bases identical to TRBD1. CDR1 and CDR2 (germline): LGHNA, YNFKEQ. The ends lost 3 bases at V and 5 bases at J; junction bases unmatched: 7. The CDR3 extends over 15 amino acids.

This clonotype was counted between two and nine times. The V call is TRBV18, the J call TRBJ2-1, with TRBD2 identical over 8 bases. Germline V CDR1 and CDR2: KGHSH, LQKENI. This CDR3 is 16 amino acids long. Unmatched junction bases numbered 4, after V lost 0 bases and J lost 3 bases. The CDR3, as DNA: TGTGCCAGCTCACCACCTCCCGGGACTAGCTACAATGAGCAGTTCTTC. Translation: CASSPPPGTSYNEQFF.

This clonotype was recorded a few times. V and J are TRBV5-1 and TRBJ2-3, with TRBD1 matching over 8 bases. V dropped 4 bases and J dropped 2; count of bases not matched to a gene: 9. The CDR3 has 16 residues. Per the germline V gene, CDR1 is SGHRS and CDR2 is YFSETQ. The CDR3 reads CASSPRGGQATDTQYF. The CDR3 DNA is TGCGCCAGCAGCCCCCGTGGGGGACAGGCCACAGATACGCAGTATTTT.

CDR3 nucleotide sequence: TGTGCCAGCAGCCATCTCCAAACTGAAGCTTTCTTT. This encodes CASSHLQTEAFF. The rearrangement uses TRBV7-9 and TRBJ1-1; unclear D gene. Trimming pared 5 bases from V and 5 bases from J, leaving 9 bases between. Germline CDR1 reads SEHNR; CDR2 reads FQNEAQ (reference sequence). The CDR3 contains 12 residues.

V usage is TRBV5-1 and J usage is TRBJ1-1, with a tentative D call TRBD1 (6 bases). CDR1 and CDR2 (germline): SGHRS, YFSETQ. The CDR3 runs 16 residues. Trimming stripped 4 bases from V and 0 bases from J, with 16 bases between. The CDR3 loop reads CASSTQGQPMNTEAFF. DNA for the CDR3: TGCGCCAGCAGCACACAAGGACAGCCTATGAACACTGAAGCTTTCTTT.

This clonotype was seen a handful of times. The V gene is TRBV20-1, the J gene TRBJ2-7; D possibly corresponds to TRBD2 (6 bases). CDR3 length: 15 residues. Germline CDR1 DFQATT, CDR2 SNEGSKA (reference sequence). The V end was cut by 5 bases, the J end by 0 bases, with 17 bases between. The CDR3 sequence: CSAGRLGESSYEQYV. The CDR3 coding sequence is TGCAGTGCTGGCCGACTAGGGGAGAGCTCCTACGAGCAGTACGTC.

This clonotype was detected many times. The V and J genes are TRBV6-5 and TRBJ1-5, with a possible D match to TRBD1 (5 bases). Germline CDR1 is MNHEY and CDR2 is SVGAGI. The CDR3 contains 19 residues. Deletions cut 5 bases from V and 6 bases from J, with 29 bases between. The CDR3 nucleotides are TGTGCCAGCAGTAGTTACGGGGGGTCAGGGCAGCCGAGGGGTCAGCCCCAGCATTTT. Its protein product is CASSSYGGSGQPRGQPQHF.

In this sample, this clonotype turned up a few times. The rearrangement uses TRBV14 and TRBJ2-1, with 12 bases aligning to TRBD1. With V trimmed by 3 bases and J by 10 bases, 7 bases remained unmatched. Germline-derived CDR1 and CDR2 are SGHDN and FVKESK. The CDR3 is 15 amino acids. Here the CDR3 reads CASSQEGTGGREQFF. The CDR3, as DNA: TGTGCCAGCAGCCAGGAAGGGACAGGGGGCAGGGAGCAGTTCTTC. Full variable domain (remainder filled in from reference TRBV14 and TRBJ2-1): EAGVTQFPSHSVIEKGQTVTLRCDPISGHDNLYWYRRVMGKEIKFLLHFVKESKQDESGMPNNRFLAERTGGTYSTLKVQPAELEDSGVYFCASSQEGTGGREQFFGPGTRLTVL.

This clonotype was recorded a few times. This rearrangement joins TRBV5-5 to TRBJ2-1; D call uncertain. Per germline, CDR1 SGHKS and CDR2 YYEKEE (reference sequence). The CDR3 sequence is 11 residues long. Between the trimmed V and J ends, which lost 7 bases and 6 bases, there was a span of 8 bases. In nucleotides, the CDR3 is TGTGCCAGCGCGATTATCAATGAGCAGTTCTTC. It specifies CASAIINEQFF. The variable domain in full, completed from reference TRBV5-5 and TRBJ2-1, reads DAGVTQSPTHLIKTRGQQVTLRCSPISGHKSVSWYQQVLGQGPQFIFQYYEKEERGRGNFPDRFSARQFPNYSSELNVNALLLGDSALYLCASAIINEQFFGPGTRLTVL.

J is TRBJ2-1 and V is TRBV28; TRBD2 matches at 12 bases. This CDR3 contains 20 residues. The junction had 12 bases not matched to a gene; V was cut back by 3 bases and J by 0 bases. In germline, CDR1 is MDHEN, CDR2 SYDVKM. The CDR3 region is CASSFRLAGVAISSYNEQFF. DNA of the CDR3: TGTGCCAGCAGTTTTCGACTAGCGGGAGTTGCCATTAGCTCCTACAATGAGCAGTTCTTC.

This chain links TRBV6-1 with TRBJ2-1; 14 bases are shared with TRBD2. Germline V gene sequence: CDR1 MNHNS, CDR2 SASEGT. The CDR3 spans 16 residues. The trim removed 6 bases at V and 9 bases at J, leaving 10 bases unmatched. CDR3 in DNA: TGTGCCAGCAGCCCCGCCGGGACTAGCGGGAGCGGTGAGCAGTTCTTC. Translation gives CASSPAGTSGSGEQFF.

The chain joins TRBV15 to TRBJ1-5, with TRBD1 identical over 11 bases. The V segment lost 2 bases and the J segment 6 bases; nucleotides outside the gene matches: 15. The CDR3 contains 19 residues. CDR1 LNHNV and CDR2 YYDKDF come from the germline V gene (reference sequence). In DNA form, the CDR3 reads TGTGCCACCAGCAGAAGATTTGGACAGGGGGCGATTCGGGCTCAGCCCCAGCATTTT. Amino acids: CATSRRFGQGAIRAQPQHF.